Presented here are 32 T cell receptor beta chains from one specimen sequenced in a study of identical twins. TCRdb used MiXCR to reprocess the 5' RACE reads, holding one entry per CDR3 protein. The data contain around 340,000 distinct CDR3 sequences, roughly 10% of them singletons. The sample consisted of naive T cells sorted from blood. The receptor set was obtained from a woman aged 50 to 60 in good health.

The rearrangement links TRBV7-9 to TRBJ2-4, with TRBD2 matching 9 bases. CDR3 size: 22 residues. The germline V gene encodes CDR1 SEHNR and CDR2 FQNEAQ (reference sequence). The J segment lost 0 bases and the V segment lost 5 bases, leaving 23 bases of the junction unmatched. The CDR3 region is CASSPKGAGSGRDPLAKNIQYF. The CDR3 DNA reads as TGTGCCAGCAGCCCTAAAGGGGCGGGTAGCGGGAGAGACCCCCTAGCCAAAAACATTCAGTACTTC.

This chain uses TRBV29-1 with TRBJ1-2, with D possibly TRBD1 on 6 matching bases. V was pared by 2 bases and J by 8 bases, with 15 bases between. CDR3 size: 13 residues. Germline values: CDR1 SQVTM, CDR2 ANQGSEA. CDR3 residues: CSVETGFSEGYTF. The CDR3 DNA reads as TGCAGCGTTGAAACAGGGTTCAGCGAAGGCTACACCTTC.

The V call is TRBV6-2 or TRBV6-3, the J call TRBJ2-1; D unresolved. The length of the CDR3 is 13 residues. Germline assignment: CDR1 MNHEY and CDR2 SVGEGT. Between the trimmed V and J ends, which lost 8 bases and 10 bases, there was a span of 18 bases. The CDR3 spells CASGKALLREQFF. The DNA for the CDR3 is TGTGCCAGCGGAAAAGCCCTTCTAAGGGAGCAGTTCTTC.

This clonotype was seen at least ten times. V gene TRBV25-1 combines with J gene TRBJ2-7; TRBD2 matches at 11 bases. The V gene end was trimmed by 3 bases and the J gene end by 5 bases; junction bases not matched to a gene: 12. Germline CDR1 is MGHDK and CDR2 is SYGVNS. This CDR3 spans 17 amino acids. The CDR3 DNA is TGTGCCAGCAGTGAGCGCCCTCATAGCGGGAGGGCCAACGAGCAGTACGTC. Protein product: CASSERPHSGRANEQYV.

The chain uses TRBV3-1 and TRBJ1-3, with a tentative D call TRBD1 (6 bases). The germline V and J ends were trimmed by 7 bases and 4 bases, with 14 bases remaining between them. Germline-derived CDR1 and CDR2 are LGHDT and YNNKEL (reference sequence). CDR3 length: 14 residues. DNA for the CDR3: TGTGCCAGCACCGAAACAGGGCCCGGAAACACCATATATTTT. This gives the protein CASTETGPGNTIYF.

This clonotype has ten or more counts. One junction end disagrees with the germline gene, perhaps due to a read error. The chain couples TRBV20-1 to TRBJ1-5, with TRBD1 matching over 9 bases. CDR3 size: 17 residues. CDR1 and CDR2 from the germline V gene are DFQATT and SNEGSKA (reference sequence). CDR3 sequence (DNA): TGCAGTGCTGGAGACAGGGGGTTAGAGAGAAGCAATCAGCCCCAGCATTTT. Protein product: CSAGDRGLERSNQPQHF.

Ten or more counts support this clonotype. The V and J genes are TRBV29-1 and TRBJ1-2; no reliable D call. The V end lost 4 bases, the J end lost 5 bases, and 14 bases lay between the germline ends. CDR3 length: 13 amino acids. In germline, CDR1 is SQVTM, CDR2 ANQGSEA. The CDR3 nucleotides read TGCAGCGTTGTCGGGGAGCGGCTTTATGGCTACACCTTC. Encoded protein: CSVVGERLYGYTF.

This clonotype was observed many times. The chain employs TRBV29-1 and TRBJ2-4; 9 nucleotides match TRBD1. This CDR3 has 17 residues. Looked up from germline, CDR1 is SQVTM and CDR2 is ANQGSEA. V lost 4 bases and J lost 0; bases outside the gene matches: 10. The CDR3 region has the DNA TGCAGCGTTGGTCCCGGGACAGGGCCCATAGCCAAAAACATTCAGTACTTC. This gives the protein CSVGPGTGPIAKNIQYF.

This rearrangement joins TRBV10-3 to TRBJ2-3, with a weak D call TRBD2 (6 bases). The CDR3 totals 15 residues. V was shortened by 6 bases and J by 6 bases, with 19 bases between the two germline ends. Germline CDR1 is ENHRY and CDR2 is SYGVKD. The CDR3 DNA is TGTGCCATCAGGACGCGGGACCTTTGGGGGGATACGCAGTATTTT. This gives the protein CAIRTRDLWGDTQYF.

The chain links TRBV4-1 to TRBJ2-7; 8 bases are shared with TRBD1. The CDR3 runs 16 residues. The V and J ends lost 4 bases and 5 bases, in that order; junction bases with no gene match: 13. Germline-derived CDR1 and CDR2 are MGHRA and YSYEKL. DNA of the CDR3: TGCGCCAGCAGCCGCGATATAACAGGGGGAGGTGACGAGCAGTACTTC. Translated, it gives CASSRDITGGGDEQYF.

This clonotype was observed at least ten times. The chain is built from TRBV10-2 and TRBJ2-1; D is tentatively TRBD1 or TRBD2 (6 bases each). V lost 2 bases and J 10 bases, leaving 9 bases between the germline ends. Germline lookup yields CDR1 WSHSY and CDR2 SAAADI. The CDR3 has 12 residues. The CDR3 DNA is TGCGCCAGCAGTGAGAGGGGGGACGAGCAGTTCTTC. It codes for CASSERGDEQFF.

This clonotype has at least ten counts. CDR3 sequence (DNA): TGCAGCGTTAAAAAGGCGGGTGCCACAGATACGCAGTATTTT. Translated: CSVKKAGATDTQYF. The chain is built from TRBV29-1 and TRBJ2-3, with a tentative D call TRBD2 (5 bases). The germline gives CDR1 SQVTM, CDR2 ANQGSEA. Trimming took off 5 bases at V and 2 bases at J, with 14 bases between the two ends. CDR3 length: 14 residues.

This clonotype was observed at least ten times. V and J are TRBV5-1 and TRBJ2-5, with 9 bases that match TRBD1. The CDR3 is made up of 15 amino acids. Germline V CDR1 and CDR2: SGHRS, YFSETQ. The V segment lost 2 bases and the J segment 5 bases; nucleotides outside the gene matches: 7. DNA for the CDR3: TGCGCCAGCAGCTTAACAGGGGGCTGGATTGAGACCCAGTACTTC. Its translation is CASSLTGGWIETQYF.

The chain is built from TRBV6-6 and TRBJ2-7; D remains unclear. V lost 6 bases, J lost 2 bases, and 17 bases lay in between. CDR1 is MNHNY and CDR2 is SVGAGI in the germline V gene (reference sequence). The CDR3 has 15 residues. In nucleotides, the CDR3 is TGTGCCAGCAGAGGACGACAAACCTCTCCCTACGAGCAGTACTTC. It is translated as CASRGRQTSPYEQYF.

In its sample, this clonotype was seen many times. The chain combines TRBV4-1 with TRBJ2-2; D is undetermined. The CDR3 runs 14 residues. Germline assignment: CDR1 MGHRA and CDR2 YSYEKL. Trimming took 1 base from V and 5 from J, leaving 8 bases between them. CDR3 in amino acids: CASSQGFWTGELFF. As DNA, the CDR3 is TGCGCCAGCAGCCAAGGCTTCTGGACCGGGGAGCTGTTTTTT.

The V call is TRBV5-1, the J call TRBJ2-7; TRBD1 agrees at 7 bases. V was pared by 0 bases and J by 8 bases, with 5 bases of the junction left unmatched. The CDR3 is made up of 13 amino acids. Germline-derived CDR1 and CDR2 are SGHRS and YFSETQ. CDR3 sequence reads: CASSLVGDSQQYF. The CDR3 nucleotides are TGCGCCAGCAGCTTGGTGGGGGACAGCCAGCAGTACTTC. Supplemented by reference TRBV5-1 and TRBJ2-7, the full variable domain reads KAGVTQTPRYLIKTRGQQVTLSCSPISGHRSVSWYQQTPGQGLQFLFEYFSETQRNKGNFPGRFSGRQFSNSRSEMNVSTLELGDSALYLCASSLVGDSQQYFGPGTRLTVT.

The CDR3 sequence: CAIRGSLANTDTQYF. The CDR3 DNA follows: TGTGCCATCAGAGGGAGTCTAGCGAACACAGATACGCAGTATTTT. The chain links TRBV10-3 to TRBJ2-3; tentative D call: TRBD2 (6 bases). Germline V CDR1 and CDR2: ENHRY, SYGVKD. This CDR3 region has 15 residues. Trimming removed 6 bases at V and 2 bases at J, with 15 bases between.

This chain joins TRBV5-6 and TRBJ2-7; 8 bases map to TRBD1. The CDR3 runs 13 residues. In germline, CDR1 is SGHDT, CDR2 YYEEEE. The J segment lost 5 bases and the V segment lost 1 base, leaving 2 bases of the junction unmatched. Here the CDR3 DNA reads TGTGCCAGCAGCTTGCAGGGGGCTAACGAGCAGTACGTC. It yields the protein CASSLQGANEQYV.

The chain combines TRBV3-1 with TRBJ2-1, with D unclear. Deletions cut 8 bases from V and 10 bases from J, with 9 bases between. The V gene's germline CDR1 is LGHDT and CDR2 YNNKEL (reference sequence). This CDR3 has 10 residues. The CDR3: CASGLPEQFF. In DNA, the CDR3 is TGTGCCAGCGGCCTTCCGGAGCAGTTCTTC.

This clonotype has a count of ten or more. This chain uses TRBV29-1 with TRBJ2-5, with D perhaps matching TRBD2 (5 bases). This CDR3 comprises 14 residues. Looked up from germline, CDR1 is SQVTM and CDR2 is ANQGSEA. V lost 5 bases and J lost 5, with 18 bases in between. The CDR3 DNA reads TGCAGCGTTCGTAAGGTTGGGCAGCGGGAGACCCAGTACTTC. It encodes CSVRKVGQRETQYF.

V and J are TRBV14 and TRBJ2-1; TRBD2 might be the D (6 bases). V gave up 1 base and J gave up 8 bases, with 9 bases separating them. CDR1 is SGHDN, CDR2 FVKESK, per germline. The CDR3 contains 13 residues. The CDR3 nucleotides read TGTGCCAGCAGCCAAGGGGGGGTTTATGAGCAGTTCTTC. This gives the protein CASSQGGVYEQFF.

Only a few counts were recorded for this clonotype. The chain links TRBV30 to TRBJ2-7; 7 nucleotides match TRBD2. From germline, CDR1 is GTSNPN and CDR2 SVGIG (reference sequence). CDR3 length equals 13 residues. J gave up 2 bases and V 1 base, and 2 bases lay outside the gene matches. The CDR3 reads CAWSGLAAYEQYF. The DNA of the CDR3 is TGTGCCTGGAGTGGGCTAGCGGCCTACGAGCAGTACTTC.

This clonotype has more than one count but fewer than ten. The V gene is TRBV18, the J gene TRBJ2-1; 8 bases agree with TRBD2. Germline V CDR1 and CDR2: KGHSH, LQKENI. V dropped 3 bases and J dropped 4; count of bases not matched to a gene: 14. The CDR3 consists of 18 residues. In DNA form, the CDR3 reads TGTGCCAGCTCACCGAGTCCGAAAAGCGGGAGTATTTACAATGAGCAGTTCTTC. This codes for CASSPSPKSGSIYNEQFF.

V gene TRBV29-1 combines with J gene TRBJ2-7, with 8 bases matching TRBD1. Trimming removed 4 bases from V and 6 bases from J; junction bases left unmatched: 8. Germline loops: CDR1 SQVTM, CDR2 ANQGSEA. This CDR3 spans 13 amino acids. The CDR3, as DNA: TGCAGCGTTGCTCAGGGGGCGGATTTCGAGCAGTACGTC. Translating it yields CSVAQGADFEQYV.

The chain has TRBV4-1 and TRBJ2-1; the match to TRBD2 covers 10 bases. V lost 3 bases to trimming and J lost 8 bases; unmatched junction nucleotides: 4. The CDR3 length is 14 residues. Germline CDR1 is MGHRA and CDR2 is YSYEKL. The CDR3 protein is CASSHTSGNDEQFF. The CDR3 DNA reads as TGCGCCAGCAGCCATACTAGCGGGAACGATGAGCAGTTCTTC.

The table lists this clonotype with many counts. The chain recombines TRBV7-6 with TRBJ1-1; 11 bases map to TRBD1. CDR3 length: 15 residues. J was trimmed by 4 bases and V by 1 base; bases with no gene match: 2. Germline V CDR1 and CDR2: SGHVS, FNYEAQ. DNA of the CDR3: TGTGCCAGCAGCTTAGAGGACAGGGGGCTCACTGAAGCTTTCTTT. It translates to CASSLEDRGLTEAFF.

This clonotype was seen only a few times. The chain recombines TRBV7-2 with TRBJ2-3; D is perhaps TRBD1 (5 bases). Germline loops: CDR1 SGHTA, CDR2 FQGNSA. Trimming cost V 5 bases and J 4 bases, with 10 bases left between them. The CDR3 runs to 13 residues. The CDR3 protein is CASSLGAPDTQYF. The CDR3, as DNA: TGTGCCAGCAGCCTAGGGGCCCCAGATACGCAGTATTTT.

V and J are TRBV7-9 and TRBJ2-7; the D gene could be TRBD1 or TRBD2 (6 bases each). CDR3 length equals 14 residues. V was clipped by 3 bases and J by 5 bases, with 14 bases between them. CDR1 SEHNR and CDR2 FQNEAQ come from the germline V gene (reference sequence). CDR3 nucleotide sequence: TGTGCCAGCAGCTTCGGAGGGGGGAGACACGAGCAGTACTTC. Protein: CASSFGGGRHEQYF.

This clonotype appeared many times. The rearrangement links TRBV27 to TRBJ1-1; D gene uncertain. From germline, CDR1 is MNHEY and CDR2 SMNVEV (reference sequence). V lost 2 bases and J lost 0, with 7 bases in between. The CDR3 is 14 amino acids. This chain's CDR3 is CASSLPGMNTEAFF. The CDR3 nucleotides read TGTGCCAGCAGTTTACCAGGCATGAACACTGAAGCTTTCTTT.

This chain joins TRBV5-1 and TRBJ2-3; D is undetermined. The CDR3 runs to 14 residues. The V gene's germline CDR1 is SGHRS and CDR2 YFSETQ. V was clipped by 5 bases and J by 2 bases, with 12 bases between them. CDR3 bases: TGCGCCAGCAGAACAGCGATCGACACAGATACGCAGTATTTT. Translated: CASRTAIDTDTQYF.

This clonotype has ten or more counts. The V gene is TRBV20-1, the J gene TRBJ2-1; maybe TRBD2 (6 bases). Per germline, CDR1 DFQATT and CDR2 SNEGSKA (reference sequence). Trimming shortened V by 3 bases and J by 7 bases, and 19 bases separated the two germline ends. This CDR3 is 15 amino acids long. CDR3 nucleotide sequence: TGCAGTGCTAGCCCTTGGGACCGGGCGGGGAATGAGCAGTTCTTC. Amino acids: CSASPWDRAGNEQFF.

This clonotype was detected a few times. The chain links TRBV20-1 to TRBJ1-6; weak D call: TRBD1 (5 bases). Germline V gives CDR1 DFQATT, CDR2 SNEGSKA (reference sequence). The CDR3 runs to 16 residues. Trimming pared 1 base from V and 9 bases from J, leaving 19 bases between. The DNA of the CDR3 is TGCAGTGCTAGAGTTTCCCAGGGTCGGGGTAGTTCACCCCTCCACTTT. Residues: CSARVSQGRGSSPLHF.